The 26 T cell receptor beta chains below were found in one sample sequenced in a study of blood T cell repertoires in COVID-19. TCRdb's table, derived via immunoSEQ multiplex PCR, lists solely in-frame clones and lacks some. This sample has some 190,000 clones, with roughly 79% found just once. The sample comprised peripheral blood. The receptors shown here come from a woman between 40 and 55 years old with COVID-19, enrolled during active disease.

The chain has TRBV6-5 and TRBJ2-5; the match to TRBD1 covers 9 bases. V shed 6 bases and J 0 bases; nucleotides not matched to a gene: 5. The CDR3 covers 15 residues. Germline CDR1 and CDR2: MNHEY and SVGAGI. CDR3 amino acids: CASRQGAWYQETQYF. The CDR3 DNA reads as TGTGCCAGCAGACAGGGGGCTTGGTACCAAGAGACCCAGTACTTC.

The chain recombines TRBV6-6 with TRBJ1-4; D is unclear. Trimming left V 2 bases short and J 6 bases short, with 10 bases between. The CDR3 has 14 amino acids. The germline CDR1 and CDR2 sequences are MNHNY and SVGAGI (reference sequence). The CDR3 DNA is TGTGCCAGCAGTTACCCTGGGGAGGATGAAAAACTGTTTTTT. Translating it yields CASSYPGEDEKLFF.

This rearrangement joins TRBV6-5 to TRBJ2-2; D unclear. From germline, CDR1 is MNHEY and CDR2 SVGAGI. The germline V and J ends were trimmed by 5 bases and 4 bases, with 11 bases remaining between them. The CDR3 contains 14 residues. CDR3 DNA: TGTGCCAGCAGTAGAACGCGAGGCACCGGGGAGCTGTTTTTT. It translates to CASSRTRGTGELFF.

CDR3 amino acids: CASSQGRSGRMIYEQYF. CDR3 DNA: TGCGCCAGCAGCCAAGGGCGTAGCGGGAGGATGATTTACGAGCAGTACTTC. The chain carries TRBV4-1 and TRBJ2-7, with 10 bases lining up with TRBD2. Unmatched junction bases numbered 10, after V lost 1 base and J lost 4 bases. The CDR3 is made up of 17 amino acids. Germline CDR1 is MGHRA and CDR2 is YSYEKL.

This clone has ten or more counts. V and J are TRBV7-3 and TRBJ2-5; 7 nucleotides align to TRBD1. The germline V gene encodes CDR1 SGHTA and CDR2 FQGTGA. The J segment lost 4 bases and the V segment lost 1 base, leaving 6 bases of the junction unmatched. The CDR3 has 15 residues. The CDR3 loop is CASSLIGTGAETQYF. In DNA, the CDR3 is TGTGCCAGCAGCTTAATCGGCACAGGGGCAGAGACCCAGTACTTC.

The gene calls are TRBV6-5 and TRBJ1-2; 11 bases match TRBD1. V lost 6 bases, J lost 4 bases, and 4 bases stayed unmatched. CDR3 size: 14 residues. From germline, CDR1 is MNHEY and CDR2 SVGAGI. CDR3 amino acids: CASRGDRGSYGYTF. CDR3 DNA: TGTGCCAGCAGAGGGGACAGGGGGTCCTATGGCTACACCTTC.

This clone was picked up many times. This chain uses TRBV4-2 with TRBJ2-5, with a tentative D call TRBD2 (6 bases). The CDR3 contains 14 residues. Trimming stripped 2 bases from V and 7 bases from J, with 14 bases between. Looked up from germline, CDR1 is LGHNA and CDR2 is YNFKEQ. The CDR3 DNA reads TGTGCCAGCAGCCAACCGGGAGACGCCGGGACCCAGTACTTC. As protein: CASSQPGDAGTQYF.

This rearrangement joins TRBV10-3 to TRBJ2-5; TRBD2 agrees at 8 bases. The germline CDR1 and CDR2 sequences are ENHRY and SYGVKD. Unmatched junction bases numbered 10, after V lost 11 bases and J lost 5 bases. The CDR3 contains 13 residues. CDR3 nucleotides: TGTGCCGCCGACGGGGGGGCTGGGGAGACCCAGTACTTC. Its translation: CAADGGAGETQYF.

The V and J genes are TRBV2 and TRBJ1-2, with D unclear. This CDR3 has 14 amino acids. The germline V and J ends were trimmed by 1 base and 6 bases, with 12 bases remaining between them. The germline gives CDR1 SNHLY, CDR2 FYNNEI. Written as DNA, the CDR3 is TGTGCCAGCAGTGAAGTAAGACTGACGAATGGCTACACCTTC. Translated: CASSEVRLTNGYTF.

This clone was observed once. Other DNA sequences in this specimen translate into the identical CDR3. V is TRBV2 and J is TRBJ2-1, with 11 nucleotides matching TRBD2. The trim removed 5 bases at V and 5 bases at J, leaving 2 bases unmatched. The CDR3 consists of 14 residues. Germline CDR1 reads SNHLY; CDR2 reads FYNNEI. The CDR3 region is CASSPTSGNNEQFF. CDR3 DNA: TGTGCCAGCAGTCCGACTAGCGGGAACAATGAGCAGTTCTTC.

The J gene is TRBJ2-2, the V gene TRBV28; possible D gene TRBD1, 7 bases. Germline CDR1 reads MDHEN; CDR2 reads SYDVKM. CDR3 size: 16 residues. Trimming pared 6 bases from V and 7 bases from J, leaving 21 bases between. Here the CDR3 reads CASRRAGQPQHGELFF. The CDR3 DNA is TGTGCCAGCAGGAGGGCGGGACAGCCCCAGCACGGGGAGCTGTTTTTT.

This clone was found a few times. The chain uses TRBV4-2 and TRBJ1-3; unclear D gene. TRBJ2-2 matches the DNA end more closely, so the J call is doubtful. The length of the CDR3 is 16 residues. In germline, CDR1 is LGHNA, CDR2 YNFKEQ. DNA for the CDR3: TGTGCCAGCAGCCAGGAACGCGGCGGGAACACCGGGGAGCTGTTTTTT. Translation gives CASSQERGGNTGELFF.

V and J are TRBV9 and TRBJ2-3, with D perhaps matching TRBD2 (5 bases). V lost 4 bases, J lost 3 bases, and 9 bases lay in between. The CDR3 runs 13 residues. Per germline, CDR1 SGDLS and CDR2 YYNGEE. The CDR3 is CASSTSGTDTQYF. The CDR3 DNA is TGTGCCAGCAGCACCAGCGGAACAGATACGCAGTATTTT. The entire variable domain, with the rest obtained from reference TRBV9 and TRBJ2-3, is as follows: DSGVTQTPKHLITATGQRVTLRCSPRSGDLSVYWYQQSLDQGLQFLIQYYNGEERAKGNILERFSAQQFPDLHSELNLSSLELGDSALYFCASSTSGTDTQYFGPGTRLTVL.

The V gene is TRBV13, the J gene TRBJ2-2, with TRBD2 as a possible D gene (6 bases). Germline assignment: CDR1 PRHDT and CDR2 FYEKMQ (reference sequence). V lost 4 bases, J lost 4 bases, and 19 bases lay in between. The CDR3 covers 17 residues. The CDR3, as DNA: TGTGCCAGCAGCTCGACCCGGGGGAAGCCTTCCACCGGGGAGCTGTTTTTT. It translates to CASSSTRGKPSTGELFF.

CDR3 DNA sequence: TGTGCCAGCAGTCAACTACAGGGAGGGTATGGCTACACCTTC. Protein sequence: CASSQLQGGYGYTF. V and J are TRBV6-5 and TRBJ1-2, with D possibly being TRBD1 (6 bases). The CDR3 contains 14 residues. Between the trimmed V and J ends, which lost 5 bases and 5 bases, there was a span of 15 bases. Germline V CDR1 and CDR2: MNHEY, SVGAGI.

This chain links TRBV25-1 with TRBJ2-3; 9 bases are a match to TRBD1. Germline V CDR1 and CDR2: MGHDK, SYGVNS. After removal of 8 bases from V and 4 bases from J, the junction contained 10 bases not matched to a gene. The length of the CDR3 is 15 residues. The CDR3 loop is CASASHHRGPDTQYF. In nucleotides, the CDR3 is TGTGCCAGCGCTTCCCATCACAGGGGGCCAGATACGCAGTATTTT.

V is TRBV6-5 and J is TRBJ1-4, with 8 bases matching TRBD1. Germline V gives CDR1 MNHEY, CDR2 SVGAGI. The CDR3 extends over 15 amino acids. The V gene end was trimmed by 6 bases and the J gene end by 2 bases; junction bases not matched to a gene: 5. The CDR3 region is CASRHRQGTNEKLFF. Here the CDR3 DNA reads TGTGCCAGCAGGCACCGACAGGGGACTAATGAAAAACTGTTTTTT.

This chain connects TRBV12-3 or TRBV12-4 to TRBJ2-1; D is unresolved. The CDR3 extends over 12 amino acids. V lost 1 base, J lost 8 bases, and 6 bases lay in between. CDR3 in amino acids: CASSLGYYEQFF. DNA of the CDR3: TGTGCCAGCAGTTTAGGCTATTATGAGCAGTTCTTC.

This chain connects TRBV7-2 to TRBJ2-1; maybe TRBD1 (6 bases). V dropped 5 bases and J dropped 4 bases, with 18 bases sitting between them. Germline loops: CDR1 SGHTA, CDR2 FQGNSA. This CDR3 has 16 residues. Here the CDR3 DNA reads TGTGCCAGCAGCCCAGAGTGGGGACAAGCATACAATGAGCAGTTCTTC. Its translation: CASSPEWGQAYNEQFF.

V usage is TRBV5-5 and J usage is TRBJ1-3; D remains unclear. The germline V gene encodes CDR1 SGHKS and CDR2 YYEKEE (reference sequence). Trimming left V 0 bases short and J 2 bases short, with 6 bases between. This CDR3 has 14 amino acids. Written as DNA, the CDR3 is TGTGCCAGCAGCTTGGACAGTCCTGGAAACACCATATATTTT. It translates to CASSLDSPGNTIYF.

The CDR3 DNA follows: TGTGCCAGCAGTTGGAGCGGGGGGGCCACTGGGGCCAACGTCCTGACTTTC. This translates into CASSWSGGATGANVLTF. The V and J genes are TRBV27 and TRBJ2-6, with 10 bases identical to TRBD2. V gave up 4 bases and J gave up 2 bases; unmatched junction bases: 5. The CDR3 is 17 amino acids. Germline loops: CDR1 MNHEY, CDR2 SMNVEV (reference sequence).

This clone was picked up one time. The chain uses TRBV5-4 and TRBJ2-7; tentatively, D is TRBD1 (5 bases). The germline gives CDR1 SGHNT, CDR2 YYREEE (reference sequence). CDR3 length: 13 residues. V gave up 1 base and J gave up 3 bases, with 8 bases separating them. The CDR3 DNA reads as TGTGCCAGCAGCTTGCCCCAGGGCTACGAGCAGTACTTC. Residues: CASSLPQGYEQYF.

The gene calls are TRBV28 and TRBJ2-7, with 10 bases that match TRBD1. CDR3 length: 15 residues. With 1 base clipped from V and 5 bases from J, the junction kept 5 bases outside the gene matches. CDR1 MDHEN and CDR2 SYDVKM come from the germline V gene. CDR3 in amino acids: CASSLSGQGTDEQYF. CDR3 sequence (DNA): TGTGCCAGCAGTTTATCGGGACAGGGGACAGACGAGCAGTACTTC.

As to this clone: Other DNA sequences within the sample encode an identical CDR3. V and J are TRBV7-3 and TRBJ2-2; 8 bases are a match to TRBD1. The CDR3 is made up of 15 amino acids. V lost 6 bases to trimming and J lost 1 base; unmatched junction nucleotides: 4. The germline V gene encodes CDR1 SGHTA and CDR2 FQGTGA. The CDR3 DNA sequence: TGTGCCAGCAGTTCAGGGGGCGGGAACACCGGGGAGCTGTTTTTT. It is translated as CASSSGGGNTGELFF. The full variable domain, rest sourced from reference TRBV7-3 and TRBJ2-2, is GAGVSQTPSNKVTEKGKYVELRCDPISGHTALYWYRQSLGQGPEFLIYFQGTGAADDSGLPNDRFFAVRPEGSVSTLKIQRTERGDSAVYLCASSSGGGNTGELFFGEGSRLTVL.

The rearrangement links TRBV30 to TRBJ2-1; possible D gene TRBD1, 7 bases. Trimming stripped 3 bases from V and 3 bases from J, with 12 bases between. Per the germline V gene, CDR1 is GTSNPN and CDR2 is SVGIG (reference sequence). CDR3 length: 14 residues. CDR3 in DNA: TGTGCCTGGAGGACAGGGACTTACTACAATGAGCAGTTCTTC. Translation gives CAWRTGTYYNEQFF.

CDR3 sequence (DNA): TGTGCCAGCAGCGCGGGGGTGAATAGCAATCAGCCCCAGCATTTT. Its translation is CASSAGVNSNQPQHF. The chain has TRBV5-4 and TRBJ1-5; a weak D match, TRBD1 (5 bases). Germline V gene data show CDR1 as SGHNT and CDR2 as YYREEE (reference sequence). The germline V and J ends were trimmed by 4 bases and 0 bases, with 11 bases remaining between them. The CDR3 contains 15 residues.